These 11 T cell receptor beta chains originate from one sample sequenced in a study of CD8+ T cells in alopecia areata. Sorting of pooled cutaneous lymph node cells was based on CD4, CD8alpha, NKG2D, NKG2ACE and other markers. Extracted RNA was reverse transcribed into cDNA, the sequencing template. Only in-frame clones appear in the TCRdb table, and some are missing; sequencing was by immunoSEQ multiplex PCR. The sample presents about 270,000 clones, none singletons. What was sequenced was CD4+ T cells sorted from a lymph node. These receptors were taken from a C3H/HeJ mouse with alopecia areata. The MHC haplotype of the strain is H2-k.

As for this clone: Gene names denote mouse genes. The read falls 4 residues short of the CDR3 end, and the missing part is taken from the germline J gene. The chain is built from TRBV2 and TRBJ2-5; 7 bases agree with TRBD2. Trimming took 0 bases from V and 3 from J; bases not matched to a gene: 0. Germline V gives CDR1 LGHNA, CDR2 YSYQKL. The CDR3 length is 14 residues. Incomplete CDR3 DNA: TGTGCCAGCAGCCAAGAGACTGGGCAAGAC. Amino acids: CASSQETGQD. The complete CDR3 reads CASSQETGQDTQYF.

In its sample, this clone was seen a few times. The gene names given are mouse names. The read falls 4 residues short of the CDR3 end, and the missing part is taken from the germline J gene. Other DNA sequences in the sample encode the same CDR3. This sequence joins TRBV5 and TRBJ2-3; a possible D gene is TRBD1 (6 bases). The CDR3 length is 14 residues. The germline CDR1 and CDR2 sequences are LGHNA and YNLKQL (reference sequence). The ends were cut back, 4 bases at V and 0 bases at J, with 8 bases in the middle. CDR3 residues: CASSPGTSAETLYF. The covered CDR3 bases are TGTGCCAGCAGCCCCGGGACAAGTGCAGAA.

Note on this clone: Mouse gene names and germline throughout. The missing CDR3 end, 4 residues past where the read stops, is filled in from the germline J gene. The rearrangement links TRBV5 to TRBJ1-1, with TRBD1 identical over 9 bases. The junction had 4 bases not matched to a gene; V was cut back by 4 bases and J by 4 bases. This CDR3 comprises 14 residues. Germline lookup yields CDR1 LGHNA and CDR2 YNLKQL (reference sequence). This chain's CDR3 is CASSPTGGGTEVFF. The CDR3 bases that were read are TGTGCCAGCAGCCCTACAGGGGGCGGCACA.

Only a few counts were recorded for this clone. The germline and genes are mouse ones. The CDR3 protein is CASSFQGNGYTGQLYF. The part of the CDR3 DNA that was read is TGTGCCAGCAGTTTTCAGGGAAATGGCTACACCGGG. The chain couples TRBV19 to TRBJ2-2; perhaps TRBD1 as D (5 bases). The read gets to within 4 residues of the CDR3 end, and the germline J gene fills in the rest. The germline CDR1 and CDR2 sequences are FNHDT and SITEND (reference sequence). CDR3 length: 16 residues. V lost 4 bases to trimming and J lost 3 bases, with 16 bases between them.

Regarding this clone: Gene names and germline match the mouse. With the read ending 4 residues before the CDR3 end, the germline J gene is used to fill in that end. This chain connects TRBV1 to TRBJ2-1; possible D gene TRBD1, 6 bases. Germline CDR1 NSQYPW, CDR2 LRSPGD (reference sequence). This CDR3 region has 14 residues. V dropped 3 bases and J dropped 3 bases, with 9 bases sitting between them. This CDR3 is CTCSARTAYAEQFF. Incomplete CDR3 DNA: TGCACCTGCAGTGCCCGGACAGCCTATGCT.

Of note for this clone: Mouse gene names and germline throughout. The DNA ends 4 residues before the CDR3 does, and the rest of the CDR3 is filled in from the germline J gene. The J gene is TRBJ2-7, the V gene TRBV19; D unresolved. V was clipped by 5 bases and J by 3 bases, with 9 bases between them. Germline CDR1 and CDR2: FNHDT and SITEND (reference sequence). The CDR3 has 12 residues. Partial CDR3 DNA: TGTGCCAGCAGCCAGGTCTTCTAT. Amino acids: CASSQVFY. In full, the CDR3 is CASSQVFYEQYF.

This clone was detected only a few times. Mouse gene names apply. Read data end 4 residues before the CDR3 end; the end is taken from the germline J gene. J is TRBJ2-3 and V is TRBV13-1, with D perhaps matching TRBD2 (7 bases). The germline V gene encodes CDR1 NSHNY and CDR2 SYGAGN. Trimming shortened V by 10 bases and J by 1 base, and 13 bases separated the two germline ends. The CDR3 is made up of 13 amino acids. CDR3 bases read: TGTGCCGCGCGGGGGGCAGGTGCAGAA. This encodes CAARGAGAE. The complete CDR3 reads CAARGAGAETLYF.

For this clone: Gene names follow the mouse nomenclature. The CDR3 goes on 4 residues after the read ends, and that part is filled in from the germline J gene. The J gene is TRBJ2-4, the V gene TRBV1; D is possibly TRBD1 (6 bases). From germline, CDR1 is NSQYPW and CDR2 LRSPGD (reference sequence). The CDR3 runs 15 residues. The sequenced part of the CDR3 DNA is TGCACCTGCAGTGCAGAGTGGGGACACAAAAAC. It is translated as CTCSAEWGHKN. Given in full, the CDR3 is CTCSAEWGHKNTLYF.

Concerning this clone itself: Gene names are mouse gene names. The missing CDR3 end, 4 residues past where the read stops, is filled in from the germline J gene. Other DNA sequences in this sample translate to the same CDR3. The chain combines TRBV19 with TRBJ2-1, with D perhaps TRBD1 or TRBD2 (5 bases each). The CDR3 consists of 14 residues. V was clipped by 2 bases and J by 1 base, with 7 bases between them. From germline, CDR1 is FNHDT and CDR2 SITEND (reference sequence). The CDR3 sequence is CASSMGDNYAEQFF. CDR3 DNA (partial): TGTGCCAGCAGTATGGGGGACAACTATGCT.

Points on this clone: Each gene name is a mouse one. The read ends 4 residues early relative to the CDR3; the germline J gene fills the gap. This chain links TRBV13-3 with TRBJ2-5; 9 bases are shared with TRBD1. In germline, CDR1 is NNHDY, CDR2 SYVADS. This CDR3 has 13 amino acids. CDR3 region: CASRRDRADTQYF. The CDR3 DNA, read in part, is TGTGCCAGCAGAAGGGACAGGGCGGAC. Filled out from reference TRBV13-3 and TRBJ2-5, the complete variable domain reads EAAVTQSPRSKVAVTGGKVTLSCHQTNNHDYMYWYRQDTGHGLRLIHYSYVADSTEKGDIPDGYKASRPSQENFSLILELASLSQTAVYFCASRRDRADTQYFGPGTRLLVL.

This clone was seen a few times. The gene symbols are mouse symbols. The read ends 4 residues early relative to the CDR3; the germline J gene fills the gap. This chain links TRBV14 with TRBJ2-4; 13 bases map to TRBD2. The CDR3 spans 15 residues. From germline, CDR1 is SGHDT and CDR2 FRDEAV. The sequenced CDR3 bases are TGTGCCAGCAGCACGGGACTGGGGGGGGAAAAC. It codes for CASSTGLGGEN. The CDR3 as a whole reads CASSTGLGGENTLYF.